This TCR beta chain was retrieved from a study of shared clonotypes between healthy human individuals. CDR1 is SGHAT, CDR2 FQNNGV, per germline. Germline trimming cut 4 bases from V and 9 bases from J; bases unmatched to any gene: 7. This CDR3 is built from 14 residues. Measured with immunoSEQ multiplex PCR; TCRdb has only the in-frame clones, and not every one. Of about 1 million clones listed, about 77% are singletons. The chain couples TRBV11-2 to TRBJ2-1, with 9 positions matching TRBD2. Sequences were obtained from memory CD4+ T cells sorted from blood. Subset meaning: CD45RA-negative fraction. This sequence originates from a man aged 18 to 29 in good health. CDR3 protein: CASSSWGLAGEQFF. In DNA form, the CDR3 reads TGTGCCAGCAGCTCATGGGGACTAGCAGGTGAGCAGTTCTTC.